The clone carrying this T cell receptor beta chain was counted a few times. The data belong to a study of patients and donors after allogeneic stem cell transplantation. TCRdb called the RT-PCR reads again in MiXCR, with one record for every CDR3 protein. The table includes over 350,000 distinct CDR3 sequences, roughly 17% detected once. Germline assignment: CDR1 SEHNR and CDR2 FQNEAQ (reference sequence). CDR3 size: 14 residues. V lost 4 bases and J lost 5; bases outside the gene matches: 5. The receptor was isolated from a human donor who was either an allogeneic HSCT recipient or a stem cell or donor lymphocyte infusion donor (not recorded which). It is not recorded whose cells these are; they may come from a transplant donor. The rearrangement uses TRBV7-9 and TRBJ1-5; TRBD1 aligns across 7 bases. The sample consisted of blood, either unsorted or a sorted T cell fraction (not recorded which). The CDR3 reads CASSSGDRDQPQHF. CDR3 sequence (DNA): TGTGCCAGCAGCTCAGGCGACAGGGATCAGCCCCAGCATTTT.